Listed here is a single TCR beta chain. Trimming pared 2 bases from V and 0 bases from J, leaving 11 bases between. The CDR3 consists of 16 residues. The V gene's germline CDR1 is LNHDA and CDR2 SQIVND (reference sequence). The sample originates from a study of control samples from healthy donors and cancer patients. Sequenced by immunoSEQ multiplex PCR; TCRdb stores in-frame clones only, minus some. The sample holds roughly 120,000 clones, around 87% seen once. The chain joins TRBV19 to TRBJ2-1, with a possible D match to TRBD1 (6 bases). The TCR originated in a woman aged 45-59 years with colorectal cancer. Input material: PBMCs. The CDR3 sequence is CASSIIQGPSYNEQFF. The CDR3 bases are TGTGCCAGTAGTATAATCCAGGGGCCCTCCTACAATGAGCAGTTCTTC.